The entry below gives a single TCR beta chain sequence along with its context. Its cognate antigen has yet to be identified. No clone much larger than this one lies a single base away; base qualities are absent. The time point label, read with the paper, signifies: newly diagnosed GD, antithyroid drugs for less than 3 months. For both TCR sequencing and RNA sequencing, RNA was extracted from PBMCs in TRIzol. The diagnosis of Graves' disease followed American Thyroid Association guidelines. Patients for the study were recruited at an endocrinology department in Xi'an, China. Each patient gave around 9 milliliters of peripheral blood, collected in an EDTA anticoagulant tube. Ficoll Paque Plus density gradient separation was used to isolate PBMCs, and no further T cell sorting was done. An Agilent 2100 Bioanalyzer and agarose gel were used to assess RNA quality, and a NanoDrop 2000 was used to measure RNA concentration.

This sample stems from a study of regulatory T cells in long-lasting Graves disease (dated by TCRdb to the early 2020s). Study-wide context: Patients with newly diagnosed Graves' disease had been on antithyroid drugs for under 3 months. Peripheral blood TCR sequencing and RNA sequencing compared persistent Graves' disease patients with newly diagnosed Graves' disease patients. The study was registered as a clinical trial and conducted in China. A total of 33 samples were covered by TCR sequencing, comprising 13 persistent and 20 or so newly diagnosed Graves' disease patients. General findings and caveats noted by the study authors: Sequencing and analysis were restricted to the TCR beta chain. Compared with newly diagnosed patients, patients with persistent Graves' disease had lower TCR Shannon entropy and fewer highly expanded clones, which suggests clonal expansion. As a limitation, the authors acknowledged that the small sample size may reduce accuracy. The study examined only peripheral blood because the primary lesion, thyroid tissue, could not be accessed. A larger number of public clonotypes was shared among persistent patients (fewer than 3,000) than among newly diagnosed patients (around 880).

Library preparation employed multiplex PCR. Instrument used: Illumina HiSeq 4000. CDR3 regions were amplified by Arm-PCR with iRepertoire HTBI primers to construct TCR beta libraries. Before sequencing, the PCR products went through gel purification. The authors' analysis ran thus. A total of 62 TRBV and some 13 TRBJ segments were identified across samples and were used for gene usage analysis of CDR3 amino acid clonotypes. COPE and FqMerger were used to merge filtered high-quality paired reads into contigs. BLAST was used to align contigs to IMGT TRBV, TRBD and TRBJ reference genes, and CDR3 was defined according to IMGT. Clonotypes above 0.1% frequency were classified as highly expanded clones. Shannon entropy was used to measure repertoire diversity, and the Gini coefficient was used to measure V-J evenness. Public clonotypes were defined as clonotypes shared by more than one individual. TCRdb itself trimmed the public reads at Q25 with fastp, ran MiXCR and retained productive beta chains. Identical CDR3 protein sequences are pooled into one entry, listed with their most common genes and DNA. What appears here as the V and J calls and clone size reflects TCRdb's work, not the paper's. For this sample the table gives 600,000 to 650,000 distinct CDR3 sequences, of which around 17% were detected only once. The biggest ten clones account for 18% of the sample.

These same records also appear under a second study, on T cells in Graves' hyperthyroidism and ophthalmopathy. The second study, in turn, reports: Stable Graves' hyperthyroidism was defined as the absence of progression to ophthalmopathy over 18 months of follow-up. Hyperthyroidism patients were newly diagnosed, with disease duration under 2 months, and aged 18 to 65 years. Exclusion was applied to patients with uncontrolled infections, other autoimmune diseases, pregnancy or lactation. Diagnoses were based on clinical symptoms, serum thyroxine and TRAb, thyroid ultrasound and orbital computed tomography. For the first round of RT-PCR on the TCR CDR3, the HTBI primer set was used together with the Qiagen OneStep RT-PCR kit. Most expanded thyroid clonotypes (frequency above 0.001) were also found in blood, which suggests that blood repertoires may mirror thyroid immune responses. Ophthalmopathy was separated from stable hyperthyroidism by a 13 V-J signature model, with around 88% sensitivity and just over 81% specificity obtained in cross-validation and 80%/75% obtained in testing. During validation, the model predicted progression to ophthalmopathy a median of about 5.9 months ahead of onset, with approximately 70% sensitivity and about 72% specificity. TCR V-J signatures able to tell the groups apart were searched for in a discovery cohort of 100 or so patients, of whom approximately 40 had Graves' ophthalmopathy and about 60 had stable Graves' hyperthyroidism. Prospective prediction of ophthalmopathy was tested in an independent validation cohort consisting of some 19 hyperthyroidism patients and approximately 16 patients who later progressed to ophthalmopathy. The 80 to 100 discovery patients were randomly divided into training and test sets at a 7:3 ratio. In six Graves' hyperthyroidism patients, the study also compared T-cell repertoires from thyroid tissue with T-cell repertoires from blood. After blood sampling, hyperthyroidism patients were treated with methimazole at a starting dose of 30 mg daily, and ophthalmopathy patients were treated with high-dose intravenous methylprednisolone. A second multiplex PCR round built the libraries, followed by size selection and purification. The libraries were sequenced on an Illumina HiSeq2000 using paired-end 100 bp reads. Raw data were processed with SOAPnuke, discarding reads with adapters, uncalled bases, mean Phred below 15, or no exact constant-primer or identifier match. COPE v1.2.5 was used to merge high-quality paired reads, and clonotypes were defined as unique nucleotide sequences. Clonotypes were aligned to IMGT TRBV, TRBD and TRBJ reference segments using MiTCR v1.1. The analysis included only V-J combinations with a frequency above 0.0001, which together covered approximately 99% of the repertoires. The TCS score was defined as F50 (clonal expansion) divided by E x V (chaos), with BLOSUM62-based TCRdist calculated between CDR3 peptides within each V-J. Welch's t-statistics and random forest reduced several hundred V-J features to 13, which were used in a naive Bayes classifier (R e1071). Sample size was not statistically predetermined, and investigators were not blinded to group allocation. The paper reports TCR Vbeta CDR3 sequencing of 135 peripheral blood samples: 40 to 45 ophthalmopathy, under 85 hyperthyroidism and approximately 17 progressor patients.

This TCR derives from a woman younger than 45 with Graves disease. Donor details come from another sample of the same person, matched by shared clones. This specimen consisted of peripheral blood mononuclear cells (PBMCs), obtained at new diagnosis, from a patient treated with antithyroid drugs.

The DNA reads TGTGCCAGTGGAATTGGGGGGAGCGACCAAGAGACCCAGTACTTC. It specifies CASGIGGSDQETQYF. The chain joins TRBV19 to TRBJ2-5; a weak D assignment points to TRBD2 (6 bases agree). The germline V gene (reference sequence) supplies CDR1 LNHDA and CDR2 SQIVND. Trimming takes 8 bases from V and 0 bases from J, and the germline ends sit 16 bases apart. Including cysteine and phenylalanine, the CDR3 has 15 amino acids. The DNA shown is the 45-base CDR3, in frame from base 1.